This T cell receptor beta chain derives from a study of T cells after yellow fever vaccination. Study details: Fractions of low cell number were prepared using SMART-Seq v4 Ultra Low Input. Whole-study findings and limits: Clones that expanded after primary vaccination mostly reappeared after the booster (nearly 98% CD4, 88% CD8). Weaker in magnitude, the secondary response showed a faster peak on day 5 versus 15. Some clonotypes, a small share, were shared between CD4 and CD8 compartments.

From the 5' RACE reads, TCRdb called clonotypes with MiXCR, one entry per CDR3 protein. The table records hundreds of thousands of distinct CDR3 sequences, around 17% of them present only once. As for this clonotype: Its antigen is not identified.

Germline assignment: CDR1 MDHEN and CDR2 SYDVKM. The CDR3 spans 16 residues. V lost 4 bases to trimming and J lost 5 bases; unmatched junction nucleotides: 8. The V call is TRBV28, the J call TRBJ2-1, with 10 bases aligning to TRBD2. This TCR was recovered from a man in his late teens or twenties who received the YFV17D yellow fever vaccine. The material was PBMCs, obtained more than 4 days after the first yellow fever vaccination. This chain's CDR3 is CASSSPVAGGHNEQFF. In nucleotides, the CDR3 is TGTGCCAGCAGTTCCCCGGTAGCGGGGGGCCACAATGAGCAGTTCTTC.